These T cell receptor beta chains were read from a single sample in a study of T cells in localized non-small cell lung cancer. The assay was immunoSEQ multiplex PCR, and TCRdb's table has in-frame clones only and misses some. The sample yields approximately 5,200 clones, around 85% seen once. The sequencing here drew on PBMCs, taken before any cancer treatment. The source of these receptors is a woman aged 40-69 years with stage II lung adenocarcinoma. The CDR3 runs from the conserved cysteine through the conserved F or W. A D gene is named only where the DNA matches it firmly. Part of the rows lack a size; the others show once, few, many or a class for expanded clones.

j_call | clone_size | d_call | v_call | cdr3_aa | cdr3_nt
TRBJ2-1 | once | NA | TRBV19 | CASSSQQGNEQFF | TGTGCCAGTAGTTCGCAACAGGGAAATGAGCAGTTCTTC
TRBJ2-1 | NA | NA | TRBV11-2 | CASSPIQGLSHNEQFF | TGTGCCAGCAGCCCGATACAGGGCTTGAGCCACAATGAGCAGTTCTTC
TRBJ2-3 | NA | NA | TRBV7-6 | CASSGAGADTQYF | TGTGCCAGCAGCGGGGCGGGGGCCGATACGCAGTATTTT
TRBJ2-1 | NA | TRBD2 | TRBV9 | CASSETAGTSGSGNEQFF | TGTGCCAGCAGCGAGACTGCCGGGACTAGCGGGAGTGGGAATGAGCAGTTCTTC
TRBJ1-1 | NA | NA | TRBV7-2 | CASSFLGGGDTEAFF | TGTGCCAGCAGCTTTTTGGGGGGAGGGGACACTGAAGCTTTCTTT
TRBJ2-3 | NA | NA | TRBV6-5 | CASRVGRSGTDTQYF | TGTGCCAGCCGCGTCGGACGGAGCGGCACAGATACGCAGTATTTT
TRBJ1-2 | NA | NA | TRBV27 | CASTSGLLGNGYTF | TGTGCCAGTACGTCCGGGCTACTAGGCAATGGCTACACCTTC
TRBJ2-7 | once | NA | TRBV5-4 | CASSLEGRDPYEQYF | TGTGCCAGCAGCTTGGAGGGCAGGGACCCCTACGAGCAGTACTTC
TRBJ1-2 | NA | NA | TRBV14 | CASSQYHSGHDNYGYTF | TGTGCCAGCAGCCAATACCATTCAGGGCATGATAACTATGGCTACACCTTC
TRBJ1-1 | NA | NA | TRBV6-1 | CASSAGYLNTEAFF | TGTGCCAGCAGCGCAGGGTATCTGAACACTGAAGCTTTCTTT
TRBJ1-6 | NA | NA | TRBV7-2 | CASSFSRGASPLHF | TGTGCCAGCAGTTTCTCCCGGGGCGCATCACCCCTCCACTTT
TRBJ2-7 | few | TRBD2 | TRBV7-2 | CASSPAGGGYEQYF | TGTGCCAGCAGCCCCGCGGGGGGCGGGTACGAGCAGTACTTC
TRBJ2-3 | NA | TRBD2 | TRBV27 | CASSPIYASGGGTDTQYF | TGTGCCAGCAGCCCAATATACGCAAGCGGGGGGGGCACAGATACGCAGTATTTT
TRBJ1-4 | NA | NA | TRBV7-2 | CASSPQPRGEKLFF | TGTGCCAGCAGCCCACAGCCCAGGGGCGAAAAACTGTTTTTT
TRBJ1-1 | once | NA | TRBV6-5 | CASEAQIGTEAFF | TGTGCCAGCGAGGCCCAGATCGGTACTGAAGCTTTCTTT
TRBJ1-5 | NA | NA | TRBV19 | CASMGHDYSNQPQHF | TGTGCCAGTATGGGACACGACTATAGCAATCAGCCCCAGCATTTT
TRBJ1-1 | NA | NA | TRBV4-1 | CASSQDRARSSGASNTEAFF | TGCGCCAGCAGCCAAGATCGGGCACGTAGTTCTGGGGCCTCGAACACTGAAGCTTTCTTT
TRBJ2-5 | NA | NA | TRBV18 | CASSPGDQETQYF | TGTGCCAGCTCACCGGGGGACCAAGAGACCCAGTACTTC
TRBJ2-3 | NA | TRBD2 | TRBV6-6 | CASRPGGATDTQYF | TGTGCCAGCAGACCCGGGGGGGCCACAGATACGCAGTATTTT
TRBJ1-1 | NA | NA | TRBV19 | CASRPPSRDTIEAFF | TGTGCCAGTAGGCCCCCTTCCCGGGACACAATCGAAGCTTTCTTT
TRBJ2-6 | NA | NA | TRBV19 | CASRPQTVRAGANVLTF | TGTGCCAGTAGGCCTCAAACAGTGAGGGCTGGGGCCAACGTCCTGACTTTC
TRBJ2-5 | NA | NA | TRBV14 | CASSLRTGKLETQYF | TGTGCCAGCAGCCTCCGAACAGGGAAACTGGAGACCCAGTACTTC
TRBJ2-5 | NA | TRBD2 | TRBV29-1 | CSVESGLAGRETQYF | TGCAGCGTTGAATCGGGACTAGCGGGGCGAGAGACCCAGTACTTC
TRBJ2-1 | NA | NA | TRBV4-3 | CASSQQTGTYNEQFF | TGCGCCAGCAGCCAACAGACAGGTACCTACAATGAGCAGTTCTTC
TRBJ2-3 | NA | NA | TRBV30 | CACGLSLSTDTQYF | TGTGCCTGCGGGCTCTCTCTGAGCACAGATACGCAGTATTTT
TRBJ1-2 | NA | NA | TRBV20-1 | CSAIGGSGYTF | TGCAGTGCCATAGGGGGGTCTGGCTACACCTTC
TRBJ2-1 | NA | NA | TRBV19 | CASRTTVSSYNEQFF | TGTGCCAGTAGAACGACGGTCAGCTCCTACAATGAGCAGTTCTTC
TRBJ2-5 | NA | NA | TRBV29-1 | CSVESREETQYF | TGCAGCGTTGAATCCCGGGAAGAGACCCAGTACTTC
TRBJ2-1 | NA | TRBD1 | TRBV7-3 | CASTPGTAYNEQFF | TGTGCCAGCACGCCTGGGACAGCCTACAATGAGCAGTTCTTC
TRBJ2-5 | NA | TRBD2 | TRBV19 | CASSWASGGGETQYF | TGTGCCAGTAGTTGGGCTAGCGGGGGTGGAGAGACCCAGTACTTC
TRBJ2-3 | NA | NA | TRBV28 | CASSHRGTDTQYF | TGTGCCAGCAGTCACAGGGGCACAGATACGCAGTATTTT
TRBJ2-1 | NA | TRBD2 | TRBV7-2 | CASRSSGSLSYNEQFF | TGTGCCAGCAGAAGTAGCGGGAGTTTATCCTACAATGAGCAGTTCTTC
TRBJ2-7 | NA | NA | TRBV28 | CASSLGFQFEQYF | TGTGCCAGCAGTTTAGGGTTCCAGTTCGAGCAGTACTTC
TRBJ1-1 | few | NA | TRBV6-1 | CASSPGRVYTEAFF | TGTGCCAGCAGTCCCGGACGGGTCTACACTGAAGCTTTCTTT
TRBJ1-2 | NA | TRBD1 | TRBV30 | CAGPGTGAPSAF | TGTGCTGGACCCGGGACAGGGGCCCCATCAGCCTTC
TRBJ1-6 | NA | NA | TRBV18 | CASSLQERGRPLHF | TGTGCCAGCTCACTCCAGGAGAGGGGTCGACCCCTCCACTTT
TRBJ1-2 | NA | NA | TRBV19 | CASSIDEKDMGFTRPYGYTF | TGTGCCAGTAGTATAGATGAGAAAGACATGGGATTCACAAGGCCCTATGGCTACACCTTC
TRBJ2-7 | NA | NA | TRBV7-9 | CASSLDKQPEQYF | TGTGCCAGCAGCTTAGACAAACAGCCCGAGCAGTACTTC
TRBJ2-3 | NA | NA | TRBV30 | CAWSVRHTDTQYF | TGTGCCTGGAGTGTTCGCCACACAGATACGCAGTATTTT
TRBJ2-1 | NA | NA | TRBV18 | CASSPIGARGGYNEQFF | TGTGCCAGCTCACCCATCGGCGCGAGGGGTGGCTACAATGAGCAGTTCTTC
TRBJ1-4 | NA | TRBD1 | TRBV7-9 | CASSPPGQVEKLFF | TGTGCCAGCAGCCCCCCGGGACAGGTTGAAAAACTGTTTTTT
TRBJ2-1 | NA | NA | TRBV29-1 | CSVPHVGYNEQFF | TGCAGCGTTCCACATGTGGGGTACAATGAGCAGTTCTTC
TRBJ1-1 | NA | NA | TRBV5-1 | CASRLGRVPRNTEAFF | TGCGCCAGCAGGTTGGGGAGGGTCCCGCGGAACACTGAAGCTTTCTTT
TRBJ1-1 | NA | NA | TRBV13 | CASSLGDALTTEAFF | TGTGCCAGCAGCTTAGGGGACGCCCTCACGACTGAAGCTTTCTTT
TRBJ2-1 | NA | TRBD2 | TRBV11-2 | CASSLDGLAGDYNEQFF | TGTGCCAGCAGCTTGGACGGACTAGCGGGGGACTACAATGAGCAGTTCTTC
TRBJ2-2 | NA | NA | TRBV10-3 | CAAQGTGELFF | TGTGCCGCACAGGGCACCGGGGAGCTGTTTTTT
TRBJ2-1 | NA | NA | TRBV9 | CASSVEVGTNEQFF | TGTGCCAGCAGCGTAGAAGTCGGGACTAATGAGCAGTTCTTC
TRBJ1-1 | NA | TRBD1 | TRBV6-6 | CASSDRGLNTEAFF | TGTGCCAGCAGTGACAGGGGGTTGAACACTGAAGCTTTCTTT
TRBJ1-2 | NA | TRBD1 | TRBV7-8 | CASSARQGNSNYGYTF | TGTGCCAGCAGCGCCCGACAGGGGAATTCTAACTATGGCTACACCTTC
TRBJ2-7 | NA | NA | TRBV6-5 | CASSYFESSNEQYF | TGTGCCAGCAGTTATTTCGAGTCCTCCAACGAGCAGTACTTC
TRBJ2-7 | NA | TRBD1 | TRBV18 | CASSTGTGYYEQYF | TGTGCCAGCTCAACCGGGACAGGGTACTACGAGCAGTACTTC
TRBJ1-1 | NA | NA | TRBV6-6 | CASIPVKGGTEAFF | TGTGCCAGCATCCCGGTAAAGGGGGGCACTGAAGCTTTCTTT